Listed below are T cell receptor beta chains from one sample, sequenced in a study of identical twins. TCRdb fed the 5' RACE reads into MiXCR, producing one record per CDR3 protein. Of under 800,000 distinct CDR3 sequences in the sample, over 20% were seen once. Separately, the same data were catalogued under a study of T cells expressing NK-cell markers.

Sequencing was carried out using PBMCs. The receptors come from a woman under 30 in good health. Each CDR3 is given with its conserved first and last residue. A D gene is named only where the DNA matches it firmly. A row's size may be missing; if present it is once, few, many or a size class.

v_call: TRBV18; clone_size: few; d_call: -; j_call: TRBJ2-1; cdr3_nt: TGTGCCAGCTCACCACCGAGCTTTGATGAGCAGTTCTTC; cdr3_aa: CASSPPSFDEQFF
v_call: TRBV20-1; clone_size: few; d_call: -; j_call: TRBJ1-6; cdr3_nt: TGCAGTGCTAAGGCTCTGGCCGGCGGACCCCTCCACTTT; cdr3_aa: CSAKALAGGPLHF
v_call: TRBV6-5; clone_size: -; d_call: TRBD1; j_call: TRBJ2-2; cdr3_nt: TGTGCCAGCAGTTTAACAGGGGGAGACACCGGGGAGCTGTTTTTT; cdr3_aa: CASSLTGGDTGELFF
v_call: TRBV12-3/TRBV12-4; clone_size: -; d_call: -; j_call: TRBJ1-2; cdr3_nt: TGTGCCAGCAGTAGAGGCGGCCTGGTAATAGATGGCTACACCTTC; cdr3_aa: CASSRGGLVIDGYTF
v_call: TRBV7-2; clone_size: few; d_call: -; j_call: TRBJ2-3; cdr3_nt: TGTGCCAGCAGCTTAGACAGGGTCACAGATACGCAGTATTTT; cdr3_aa: CASSLDRVTDTQYF
v_call: TRBV7-2; clone_size: few; d_call: TRBD1; j_call: TRBJ2-2; cdr3_nt: TGTGCCAGCAGCCGGACAGGGTCCGGGGAGCTGTTTTTT; cdr3_aa: CASSRTGSGELFF
v_call: TRBV6-1; clone_size: -; d_call: -; j_call: TRBJ2-1; cdr3_nt: TGTGCCAGCAGCCCGCCCGGGACCCTTTTGGGTGAGCAGTTCTTC; cdr3_aa: CASSPPGTLLGEQFF
v_call: TRBV7-2; clone_size: -; d_call: TRBD2; j_call: TRBJ2-7; cdr3_nt: TGTGCCAGCAGCCCGGGGGGGGGACTCCGCCACGAGCAGTACTTC; cdr3_aa: CASSPGGGLRHEQYF
v_call: TRBV6-1; clone_size: few; d_call: TRBD2; j_call: TRBJ2-1; cdr3_nt: TGTGCCAGCAGTCCCACTAGCGGGGGGGCCCAGGAGCAGTTCTTC; cdr3_aa: CASSPTSGGAQEQFF
v_call: TRBV12-5; clone_size: few; d_call: -; j_call: TRBJ1-1; cdr3_nt: TGTGCTAGTGGTTTGCCCACGGGACGGACCACGAGGACTGAAGCTTTCTTT; cdr3_aa: CASGLPTGRTTRTEAFF
v_call: TRBV6-1; clone_size: once; d_call: TRBD2; j_call: TRBJ2-7; cdr3_nt: TGTGCCAGCAGATCAAGCGGGACGGTATCCTACGAGCAGTACTTC; cdr3_aa: CASRSSGTVSYEQYF
v_call: TRBV5-1; clone_size: -; d_call: TRBD2; j_call: TRBJ2-1; cdr3_nt: TGCGCCAGCAGCTTGGATGGACTAGCGGGACGGAGCTCCTACAATGAGCAGTTCTTC; cdr3_aa: CASSLDGLAGRSSYNEQFF
v_call: TRBV29-1; clone_size: many; d_call: -; j_call: TRBJ2-7; cdr3_nt: TGCAGCGTTGAAGGCGCCCCGGGGCAGAGGTACGAGCAGTACTTC; cdr3_aa: CSVEGAPGQRYEQYF